A selection of T cell receptor beta chains follows, all from one sample in a study of T cell responses to AZD1222 COVID-19 vaccine. Sequenced by immunoSEQ multiplex PCR; TCRdb stores in-frame clones only, minus some. Counted here are fewer than 150,000 clones, 90% occurring once; the ten biggest clones make up roughly 3.1%. The sample here was peripheral blood, taken on day 0 of AZD1222 vaccination. These receptors originate from an adult in good health. Each CDR3 is given with its conserved first and last residue. Fields, in order: CDR3 protein, CDR3 DNA, V gene, J gene, D gene, clone size. A D gene is named only where the DNA matches it firmly. The listing skips clone size in some rows; elsewhere it reads once, few, many or a size class.

CDR3 protein: CATSDLKEQYF
CDR3 DNA: TGTGCCACCAGTGATTTGAAGGAGCAGTACTTC
V gene: TRBV24-1
J gene: TRBJ2-7
D gene: .
clone size: .

CDR3 protein: CASSSRDGWDTDTQYF
CDR3 DNA: TGTGCCAGTAGTTCGAGGGACGGTTGGGACACAGATACGCAGTATTTT
V gene: TRBV19
J gene: TRBJ2-3
D gene: .
clone size: .

CDR3 protein: CAGKITGNTEAFF
CDR3 DNA: TGTGCCGGCAAAATCACAGGAAACACTGAAGCTTTCTTT
V gene: TRBV27
J gene: TRBJ1-1
D gene: .
clone size: .

CDR3 protein: CASSLVIAGLDNEQFF
CDR3 DNA: TGCGCCAGCAGCTTGGTGATAGCGGGGTTGGACAATGAGCAGTTCTTC
V gene: TRBV5-1
J gene: TRBJ2-1
D gene: TRBD2
clone size: .

CDR3 protein: CASSYSQGTAYEQYF
CDR3 DNA: TGTGCCAGCAGTTACTCGCAGGGAACTGCCTACGAGCAGTACTTC
V gene: TRBV6-5
J gene: TRBJ2-7
D gene: .
clone size: once

CDR3 protein: CASSYLGQGYGYTF
CDR3 DNA: TGTGCCAGCAGTTACCTGGGACAGGGCTATGGCTACACCTTC
V gene: TRBV6-2/TRBV6-3
J gene: TRBJ1-2
D gene: TRBD1
clone size: .

CDR3 protein: CASSIAARGDEQFF
CDR3 DNA: TGTGCCAGTAGTATAGCGGCCCGCGGGGATGAGCAGTTCTTC
V gene: TRBV19
J gene: TRBJ2-1
D gene: .
clone size: .

CDR3 protein: CASSDNPVGQGSYEQYF
CDR3 DNA: TGTGCCAGCAGCGATAATCCGGTGGGACAGGGATCCTACGAGCAGTACTTC
V gene: TRBV9
J gene: TRBJ2-7
D gene: TRBD1
clone size: few

CDR3 protein: CASSLDSNQPQHF
CDR3 DNA: TGCGCCAGCAGCTTGGACAGCAATCAGCCCCAGCATTTT
V gene: TRBV5-1
J gene: TRBJ1-5
D gene: .
clone size: .

CDR3 protein: CASSLTPDGSNYGYTF
CDR3 DNA: TGTGCCAGCAGCTTAACTCCCGACGGCTCTAACTATGGCTACACCTTC
V gene: TRBV11-2
J gene: TRBJ1-2
D gene: .
clone size: .

CDR3 protein: CSVRQGEDQPQHF
CDR3 DNA: TGCAGCGTTCGACAGGGGGAGGATCAGCCCCAGCATTTT
V gene: TRBV29-1
J gene: TRBJ1-5
D gene: TRBD1
clone size: .

CDR3 protein: CASTLLQQTNYGYTF
CDR3 DNA: TGTGCCAGTACCCTCCTACAGCAAACTAACTATGGCTACACCTTC
V gene: TRBV19
J gene: TRBJ1-2
D gene: .
clone size: .

CDR3 protein: CASGLVRAGNTEAFF
CDR3 DNA: TGTGCTAGTGGTTTGGTACGGGCAGGGAACACTGAAGCTTTCTTT
V gene: TRBV12-5
J gene: TRBJ1-1
D gene: .
clone size: .

CDR3 protein: CASSHFYDRGFGQPQHF
CDR3 DNA: TGTGCCAGCAGCCATTTTTATGACAGGGGTTTCGGTCAGCCCCAGCATTTT
V gene: TRBV5-6
J gene: TRBJ1-5
D gene: TRBD1
clone size: .

CDR3 protein: CASSIQRGNEQFF
CDR3 DNA: TGTGCCAGTAGTATCCAGAGGGGCAATGAGCAGTTCTTC
V gene: TRBV19
J gene: TRBJ2-1
D gene: .
clone size: .

CDR3 protein: CASSSSDRAGNYGYTF
CDR3 DNA: TGTGCCAGCAGCTCGTCCGACAGGGCGGGAAATTATGGCTACACCTTC
V gene: TRBV5-8
J gene: TRBJ1-2
D gene: TRBD1
clone size: .

CDR3 protein: CASSPGVTAFPDTQYF
CDR3 DNA: TGTGCCAGCAGCCCCGGGGTTACGGCCTTTCCAGATACGCAGTATTTT
V gene: TRBV7-2
J gene: TRBJ2-3
D gene: .
clone size: .

CDR3 protein: CASSLGETQYF
CDR3 DNA: TGTGCCAGCAGCTTGGGAGAGACCCAGTACTTC
V gene: TRBV14
J gene: TRBJ2-5
D gene: .
clone size: .

CDR3 protein: CASSFSGSTEAFF
CDR3 DNA: TGCGCCAGCAGCTTTTCAGGGAGCACTGAAGCTTTCTTT
V gene: TRBV4-3
J gene: TRBJ1-1
D gene: .
clone size: .

CDR3 protein: CASSYSRQGAFEAFF
CDR3 DNA: TGTGCCAGCAGTTACTCAAGACAGGGGGCTTTTGAAGCTTTCTTT
V gene: TRBV6-5
J gene: TRBJ1-1
D gene: TRBD1
clone size: .

CDR3 protein: CASSTGPGTDTQYF
CDR3 DNA: TGTGCCAGCTCAACAGGCCCCGGCACAGATACGCAGTATTTT
V gene: TRBV18
J gene: TRBJ2-3
D gene: .
clone size: .

CDR3 protein: CASSQDAYRRGSYEQYF
CDR3 DNA: TGTGCCAGCAGCCAAGATGCGTACAGGCGCGGGTCCTACGAGCAGTACTTC
V gene: TRBV14
J gene: TRBJ2-7
D gene: .
clone size: .

CDR3 protein: CASSASRGSYGYTF
CDR3 DNA: TGTGCCAGCAGTGCTTCGCGGGGTTCCTATGGCTACACCTTC
V gene: TRBV2
J gene: TRBJ1-2
D gene: .
clone size: .

CDR3 protein: CASSVAGTSAYEQYF
CDR3 DNA: TGTGCCAGCTCAGTAGCCGGGACTAGCGCCTACGAGCAGTACTTC
V gene: TRBV18
J gene: TRBJ2-7
D gene: TRBD2
clone size: .

CDR3 protein: CASSGDRGNEKLFF
CDR3 DNA: TGTGCCAGCAGCGGGGACAGGGGTAATGAAAAACTGTTTTTT
V gene: TRBV7-2
J gene: TRBJ1-4
D gene: TRBD1
clone size: .

CDR3 protein: CAISERGSHEQYF
CDR3 DNA: TGTGCCATCAGTGAAAGGGGGTCGCACGAGCAGTACTTC
V gene: TRBV10-3
J gene: TRBJ2-7
D gene: .
clone size: .

CDR3 protein: CASSVLAGGGYNEQFF
CDR3 DNA: TGTGCCAGCAGTGTTCTAGCGGGAGGGGGATACAATGAGCAGTTCTTC
V gene: TRBV6-4
J gene: TRBJ2-1
D gene: TRBD2
clone size: few

CDR3 protein: CASTPSGQSSYEQYF
CDR3 DNA: TGTGCCAGCACCCCCTCGGGACAAAGCTCCTACGAGCAGTACTTC
V gene: TRBV7-2
J gene: TRBJ2-7
D gene: .
clone size: .

CDR3 protein: CASSENEREGHETQYF
CDR3 DNA: TGTGCCAGCAGTGAAAATGAGCGGGAGGGCCACGAGACCCAGTACTTC
V gene: TRBV25-1
J gene: TRBJ2-5
D gene: TRBD2
clone size: .

CDR3 protein: CASSLAGSGREKLFF
CDR3 DNA: TGCGCCAGCAGCTTGGCAGGGAGTGGTAGGGAAAAACTGTTTTTT
V gene: TRBV5-1
J gene: TRBJ1-4
D gene: .
clone size: .

CDR3 protein: CASHPDSSNQPQHF
CDR3 DNA: TGTGCCAGCCATCCCGACAGCAGCAATCAGCCCCAGCATTTT
V gene: TRBV4-2
J gene: TRBJ1-5
D gene: .
clone size: .

CDR3 protein: CASSLTGTAEVRYF
CDR3 DNA: TGCGCCAGCAGCTTGACGGGGACGGCCGAAGTTCGATATTTT
V gene: TRBV5-1
J gene: TRBJ1-3
D gene: .
clone size: .

CDR3 protein: CASSSQVRRALDTQYF
CDR3 DNA: TGTGCCAGCAGCTCACAGGTCCGGAGGGCCCTAGATACGCAGTATTTT
V gene: TRBV11-1
J gene: TRBJ2-3
D gene: .
clone size: .

CDR3 protein: CAALNTEAFF
CDR3 DNA: TGTGCCGCTCTAAACACTGAAGCTTTCTTT
V gene: TRBV30
J gene: TRBJ1-1
D gene: .
clone size: .